The clone carrying this TCR beta chain was detected many times. Its antigen is as yet unknown. This sample is part of a study of post-analysis software for immune sequencing data. Whole-study findings and limits: With F measure, samples from one preparation batch clustered together strongly. Significantly lower normalized Chao1 diversity was seen in multiple sclerosis patients than in controls. Five or six TRBV segments were more frequent in patients than controls; TRBV5-6, TRBV5-1 and TRBV20-1 belonged to this group.

Sequencing libraries made from TCR beta cDNA carried unique molecular identifiers. TCRdb reanalysed the PCR reads using MiXCR and keeps one entry per CDR3 protein. The sample has under 200,000 distinct CDR3 sequences; over 25% are singletons. Germline CDR1 SEHNR, CDR2 FQNEAQ (reference sequence). The V end was cut by 3 bases, the J end by 2 bases, with 9 bases between. The length of the CDR3 is 14 residues. This TCR was recovered from a girl under 18 with multiple sclerosis. The chain uses TRBV7-9 and TRBJ2-3; unclear D gene. The specimen sequenced was blood. CDR3 loop: CASSFGLNTDTQYF. CDR3 bases: TGTGCCAGCAGCTTTGGGCTCAACACAGATACGCAGTATTTT.